This paragraph covers one T cell receptor (beta chain) sequence. The sample belongs to a study of blood T cell repertoires in COVID-19. About the research overall: Material from acute and convalescent COVID-19 was sourced from the United States, Italy and Spain. Sources were T cells, B-cell-depleted T cells, or PBMCs; the material itself was cDNA or gDNA.

The V gene end was trimmed by 3 bases and the J gene end by 1 base; junction bases not matched to a gene: 8. CDR1 and CDR2 (germline): SGHRS, YFSETQ. The CDR3 is made up of 16 amino acids. Sequencing was performed with immunoSEQ multiplex PCR; in TCRdb, only in-frame clones are kept and a portion is missing. Among roughly 100,000 clones listed, about 89% were seen once. This clonotype was sampled from a man aged 45-60 years with acute or convalescent COVID-19. The chain has TRBV5-1 and TRBJ2-3; 7 positions agree with TRBD2. The sample taken for sequencing was peripheral blood. This CDR3 is CASSWTGTTRTDTQYF. In DNA form, the CDR3 reads TGCGCCAGCAGCTGGACCGGGACTACCCGCACAGATACGCAGTATTTT.